This T cell receptor beta chain was captured by sequencing in a study of vaccination and CD4 T cells after COVID-19. Notes on this clonotype: Its antigen is still unknown.

Cultured CD4+ T-cell DNA underwent Oncomine TCR Beta short-read sequencing. TCRdb used MiXCR to reprocess the PCR reads, holding one entry per CDR3 protein. The sample contains 20,000 to 25,000 distinct CDR3 sequences, nearly 55% of which appear only once. Documented treatment: roughly nine-day PBMC culture with coronavirus spike peptide pools or control peptides (ViraFEST assay). V lost 4 bases to trimming and J lost 7 bases, with 16 bases between them. The CDR3 loop spans 14 amino acids. The sequence came from a human donor who had recovered from COVID-19. The rearrangement links TRBV12-3 or TRBV12-4 to TRBJ1-1, with D hard to call. The sample taken for sequencing was CD4+ T cells from blood, cultured in vitro. The CDR3 nucleotides are TGTGCCAGCAGTTCTCGCCCTCGAGGCATTGAAGCTTTCTTT. This translates into CASSSRPRGIEAFF.